A selection of T cell receptor beta chains follows, all from one sample in a study of identifying expanded T cells in peripheral blood. TCRdb keeps only in-frame clones here, not all; method: immunoSEQ multiplex PCR. The sample comprises fewer than 110,000 clones, around nine tenths of which are singletons, and about a sixth rests with the top ten. Sequenced input: blood. All receptors come from a person aged 18-69 years in good health. The CDR3 runs from the conserved cysteine through the conserved F or W. The D gene is left open where the match is weak. Size tells how often a clone was seen (once, few, many) or the class of an expanded clone, and some rows leave it out.

clone size,V gene,J gene,D gene,CDR3 DNA,CDR3 protein
-,TRBV27,TRBJ1-3,TRBD1,TGTGCCAGCAGTTTATCAGGGACAGGGCTTGGAAACACCATATATTTT,CASSLSGTGLGNTIYF
-,TRBV19,TRBJ1-2,-,TGTGCCAGTAGTATAGCCCGACGTCCGGGGATTAGCTACACCTTC,CASSIARRPGISYTF
-,TRBV7-2,TRBJ2-7,-,TGTGCCAGCAGCTCAGGGGTGGCTAGCATGAACGAGCAGTACTTC,CASSSGVASMNEQYF
-,TRBV6-5,TRBJ1-4,-,TGTGCCAGCAGTTACGGGGGGACAACTTTCTTT,CASSYGGTTFF
-,TRBV7-8,TRBJ2-3,TRBD2,TGTGCCAGCAGGTTACTAGCGGGGGGTGCCACAGATACGCAGTATTTT,CASRLLAGGATDTQYF
-,TRBV9,TRBJ1-5,-,TGTGCCAGCAGCGTAGGGGCCCCGGGAGGGCCCCAGCATTTT,CASSVGAPGGPQHF
-,TRBV6-5,TRBJ1-1,-,TGTGCCAGCAGTCCCCCAGGAAACCCTGAAGCTTTCTTT,CASSPPGNPEAFF
-,TRBV4-1,TRBJ2-5,-,TGCGCCAGCAGCCAATTGGGGACCCAGTACTTC,CASSQLGTQYF
-,TRBV14,TRBJ1-6,-,TGTGCCAGCAGCCGGGGATTCACCAATTCACCCCTCCACTTT,CASSRGFTNSPLHF
-,TRBV7-6,TRBJ1-2,TRBD1,TGTGCCAGCAGCTTAGCTACGGGACAGGGATTATCTGGCTACACCTTC,CASSLATGQGLSGYTF
-,TRBV15,TRBJ2-2,-,TGTGCCACCAGCAGATATGAAAACCCGAACACCGGGGAGCTGTTTTTT,CATSRYENPNTGELFF
-,TRBV19,TRBJ1-2,-,TGTGCCATCTCAGGGGAGAGGGACTATGGCTACACCTTC,CAISGERDYGYTF
-,TRBV5-8,TRBJ2-1,-,TGTGCCAGCAGCTTGTACAATGAGCAGTTCTTC,CASSLYNEQFF
-,TRBV5-4,TRBJ1-4,-,TGTGCCAGCAGCTTAACCCCCTTAGAAAAACTGTTTTTT,CASSLTPLEKLFF
-,TRBV4-3,TRBJ1-1,-,TGCGCCAGCAGCCAAGGACTTGAAGCTTTCTTT,CASSQGLEAFF
-,TRBV2,TRBJ2-7,TRBD1,TGTGCCAGCAGTGACGGGACAGGGGTGAGGTACGAGCAGTACTTC,CASSDGTGVRYEQYF
-,TRBV7-2,TRBJ2-2,TRBD1,TGTGCCAGCAACGAGCAGGGGGCCCACACCGGGGAGCTGTTTTTT,CASNEQGAHTGELFF
-,TRBV4-2,TRBJ2-3,TRBD2,TGTGCCTCCGGCAGCGGGGGGGAGATAACGCAGTATTTT,CASGSGGEITQYF
-,TRBV7-9,TRBJ2-3,-,TGTGCCAGCAGCTTAGGATTTGGGGGCACGGCAGATACGCAGTATTTT,CASSLGFGGTADTQYF
-,TRBV2,TRBJ1-6,TRBD1,TGTGCCAGCACCTCGGACAGGGCTCCCACCCCCCTCCACTTT,CASTSDRAPTPLHF
once,TRBV28,TRBJ2-5,-,TGTGCCAGCAGCAGCAGGGCCCAGTACTTC,CASSSRAQYF
once,TRBV7-2,TRBJ1-5,TRBD1,TGTGCCAGCAAGAGGGGGCCGGATAGCAATCAGCCCCAGCATTTT,CASKRGPDSNQPQHF
-,TRBV5-6,TRBJ2-7,-,TGTGCCAGCAGCTTGAACCAGGGGTCCTACGAGCAGTACTTC,CASSLNQGSYEQYF
-,TRBV5-1,TRBJ2-7,-,TGCGCCAGCAGCCTTTACAGAAGCTCCTACGAGCAGTACTTC,CASSLYRSSYEQYF